This TCR beta chain is from a study of chemoradiotherapy in HPV16-positive cancers. TCRdb's copy holds only in-frame clones and misses some; the assay was immunoSEQ multiplex PCR. Among about 14,000 clones listed, approximately 72% were seen once. Remarks on this clone: Its antigen is currently unknown.

Repeated repertoire sampling spanned the course of chemoradiotherapy. Study results and caveats: Candidate HPV-specific clones and E7-related TCR motifs grew in tumor during treatment. In HPV16-positive patients, HPV-responsive T-cell expansion tracked better recurrence-free survival. Functional assays defining HPV-specific T cells used only a couple of HPV16-positive patients.

This receptor was identified in a human donor with HPV-associated anogenital cancer. Sampling was performed from a patient who underwent chemoradiotherapy.

The DNA for the CDR3 is TGTGCCATCAGCCTGGGGCAGGGAAAGGGAAAACTGTTTTTT. Amino acid sequence: CAISLGQGKGKLFF. The J gene is TRBJ1-4, the V gene TRBV10-3; D perhaps matches TRBD1 (5 bases). The CDR3 consists of 14 residues. Germline V gene lookup returns CDR1 ENHRY and CDR2 SYGVKD. Trimming stripped 6 bases from V and 10 bases from J, with 18 bases between.